Given below is one T cell receptor (beta chain) in context. The target of this receptor is not known. No base qualities exist here, and no much larger clone lies one base off it. These data belong to a study of blood T cell repertoires in COVID-19 (dated by TCRdb to 2018 to 2020). In the study overall: Samples covering the acute and convalescent phases of COVID-19 were provided by collaborators in the United States, Italy and Spain. The prospective study material was composed of cDNA or gDNA derived from T cells, B-cell-depleted T cells, or PBMCs. Subjects who had been exposed to COVID-19, were actively infected with it, or had recovered from it provided the deeply sampled blood TCRbeta repertoires that made up the dataset. The repertoires were released in a freely available public database intended as a resource for research on the immune response to SARS-CoV-2. Samples came from the ongoing ImmuneRACE study (first 160 participants) plus 1,254 subjects from 6 global collaborators. A de-identified subject ID, COVID-19 status, age in years and sex were almost always included in the sample metadata. HLA class I and class II types, where available, came from metadata supplied by the sample provider rather than from assay-based typing.

In Seattle, one collaborating source enrolled patients while the infection was active and tracked those patients longitudinally over the course of disease. Each collaborating institution followed its own protocols to collect whole blood in K2EDTA tubes. For TCRbeta analysis, collaborators shipped samples in one of three forms: frozen whole blood, isolated PBMCs, or DNA extracted from either of those sample types. The investigation overall reported the following: The amount of clinical and demographic metadata varied by source and participant and was provided uncurated.

The immunoSEQ Assay, a bias-controlled multiplex PCR, was used to amplify TCRbeta CDR3 regions from genomic DNA. The paper's data handling went like this. Within the assay, amplification of reference gene primers was used to estimate how many nucleated cells each sample contained. Sequence reads were collapsed and filtered to measure the absolute abundance of every unique TCRbeta CDR3 rearrangement. For each sample, productive Simpson clonality was calculated as the square root of Simpson's diversity index over productive rearrangements. The table was pulled from immuneACCESS by TCRdb, which kept in-frame rearrangements only. Such tables lose some clones; where checked, under half of the loss comes from unresolved V genes, and the rest has no known cause. The V and J calls and the clone size are those of that table, but D and trimming were determined from the DNA. The sample has around 200,000 clones on record, 80% to 85% of them singletons. Together, the top ten hold 6.5% to 7.5% of the sample.

V has 4 bases trimmed and J has 2 bases trimmed; junction bases matching no gene number 5. From the germline V gene (reference sequence), CDR1 is LGHDT and CDR2 is YNNKEL. Taken from cysteine to phenylalanine, the CDR3 has 15 residues. Solely the CDR3 DNA is kept, with 45 bases framed from the first base. In this chain, TRBV3-1 (or the pseudogene TRBV3-2) is recombined with TRBJ2-7; the central 10 bases match TRBD2. The clonotype comes from a woman in her thirties or forties with COVID-19, enrolled during active disease. The sample taken for sequencing was peripheral blood. The CDR3 sequence is CASSPGLAVTYEQYF. The DNA sequence follows: TGTGCCAGCAGCCCAGGACTAGCGGTGACCTACGAGCAGTACTTC.